These 12 T cell receptor beta chains were all obtained from the same sample, sequenced in a study of blood T cell repertoires in COVID-19. Profiling relied on immunoSEQ multiplex PCR, and the TCRdb table lists in-frame clones only, not all of them. This sample has about 100,000 clones, with roughly 92% found just once. The sequenced material came from peripheral blood. These receptors were obtained from a man aged 65 to 85 with acute or convalescent COVID-19.

The rearrangement uses TRBV18 and TRBJ1-1; possibly TRBD1 for D (5 bases). The CDR3 spans 15 residues. Germline CDR1 is KGHSH and CDR2 is LQKENI. Trimming took 0 bases from V and 4 from J, leaving 12 bases between them. CDR3 sequence: CASSPPGGIPTEAFF. The DNA for the CDR3 is TGTGCCAGCTCACCACCGGGGGGAATACCCACTGAAGCTTTCTTT.

The chain employs TRBV7-2 and TRBJ1-3; D possibly corresponds to TRBD1 (5 bases). CDR3 length: 15 amino acids. Looked up from germline, CDR1 is SGHTA and CDR2 is FQGNSA. With 2 bases removed from V and 9 bases from J, the gap between germline ends came to 17 bases. CDR3 nucleotides: TGTGCCAGCAGCTTACAGCCTGGGGGGGTTGGCACCATATATTTT. This encodes CASSLQPGGVGTIYF.

This chain joins TRBV5-1 and TRBJ2-7, with TRBD1 matching over 8 bases. This CDR3 contains 14 residues. The germline CDR1 and CDR2 sequences are SGHRS and YFSETQ. Trimming removed 7 bases from V and 4 bases from J; junction bases left unmatched: 10. The CDR3 nucleotides read TGCGCCAGCTCGACAGGGGTCCCCTCTTACGAGCAGTACTTC. Amino acid sequence: CASSTGVPSYEQYF.

The chain employs TRBV11-2 and TRBJ1-6; D call uncertain. Germline CDR1 and CDR2: SGHAT and FQNNGV. This CDR3 contains 14 residues. The V end lost 0 bases, the J end lost 14 bases, and 14 bases lay between the germline ends. CDR3 amino acids: CASSLEQDRGSLHF. The CDR3, as DNA: TGTGCCAGCAGCTTAGAGCAGGACCGAGGGTCCCTCCACTTT.

CDR3 sequence: CASRRERTSGVTGELFF. DNA for the CDR3: TGTGCCAGCAGGCGCGAACGGACTAGCGGGGTCACCGGGGAGCTGTTTTTT. The rearrangement links TRBV3-1 (or the pseudogene TRBV3-2) to TRBJ2-2; TRBD2 agrees at 12 bases. The ends lost 6 bases at V and 4 bases at J; junction bases unmatched: 9. The CDR3 covers 17 residues. Germline CDR1 reads LGHDT; CDR2 reads YNNKEL (reference sequence).

This chain joins TRBV5-5 and TRBJ1-1; D remains ambiguous. The CDR3 has 16 residues. Trimming stripped 3 bases from V and 1 base from J, with 16 bases between. The V gene's germline CDR1 is SGHKS and CDR2 YYEKEE (reference sequence). The CDR3 spells CASSSRHSVSNTEAFF. In DNA form, the CDR3 reads TGTGCCAGCAGCTCACGACACTCAGTTTCGAACACTGAAGCTTTCTTT.

In regard to this clone: An end of the junction differs from the germline gene, which may be a read error. The rearrangement links TRBV5-1 to TRBJ2-3, with D possibly TRBD1 on 6 matching bases. In germline, CDR1 is SGHRS, CDR2 YFSETQ. The CDR3 contains 14 residues. The CDR3 coding sequence is TGCGCCAGCACCTTGGCGACAGGCCCCGATACGCAGTATTTT. As protein: CASTLATGPDTQYF.

The chain joins TRBV19 to TRBJ1-1; D ambiguous. V was cut by 5 bases and J by 8 bases, with 12 bases left in between. CDR3 length equals 12 residues. Germline V lookup: CDR1 LNHDA, CDR2 SQIVND (reference sequence). CDR3 sequence (DNA): TGTGCCAGTAGTTTCTTGACGGGAGAAGCTTTCTTT. This codes for CASSFLTGEAFF.

The chain couples TRBV6-6 to TRBJ2-3, with 10 bases identical to TRBD2. Per germline, CDR1 MNHNY and CDR2 SVGAGI (reference sequence). The CDR3 sequence is 15 residues long. V was clipped by 2 bases and J by 6 bases; unmatched bases: 5. Here the CDR3 reads CASSYGLAGVDTQYF. The DNA for the CDR3 is TGTGCCAGCAGTTACGGGCTAGCGGGAGTTGATACGCAGTATTTT.

This chain links TRBV4-2 with TRBJ2-7; D is perhaps TRBD1 (6 bases). CDR1 and CDR2 (germline): LGHNA, YNFKEQ. V dropped 4 bases and J dropped 4 bases, with 20 bases sitting between them. The CDR3 runs 16 residues. The CDR3 loop reads CASSPGSGLQGYEQYF. CDR3 coding DNA: TGTGCCAGCAGCCCAGGTTCCGGTCTCCAGGGGTACGAGCAGTACTTC.

The chain uses TRBV12-3 or TRBV12-4 and TRBJ1-2; D may be TRBD1 (6 bases). The CDR3 spans 12 residues. The V and J ends lost 7 bases and 5 bases respectively, with 11 bases between them. The CDR3 here is CASTDRPYGYTF. Written as DNA, the CDR3 is TGTGCCAGCACAGACAGGCCTTATGGCTACACCTTC.

V and J are TRBV7-8 and TRBJ2-1; 14 bases are a match to TRBD2. V trimming: 5 bases; J trimming: 4 bases; junction bases outside the gene matches: 7. Germline assignment: CDR1 SGHVS and CDR2 FQNEAQ. The CDR3 runs to 17 residues. The CDR3: CASSPRLAGGSYNEQFF. The CDR3 nucleotides read TGTGCCAGCAGCCCCCGACTAGCGGGAGGGAGTTACAATGAGCAGTTCTTC.